This T cell receptor beta chain was sequenced during a study of blood T cell repertoires in COVID-19. As for the study in general: T cells, B-cell-depleted T cells, or PBMCs supplied cDNA or gDNA.

In the study's own analysis: Amplifying reference gene primers gave estimates of nucleated cell counts. Sequenced by immunoSEQ multiplex PCR; TCRdb stores in-frame clones only, minus some. The DNA gave D and trimming, while V, J and clone size come from that table. The sample yields about 280,000 clones, roughly 91% seen once. Germline-derived CDR1 and CDR2 are SGHRS and YFSETQ. The V end was cut by 0 bases, the J end by 8 bases, with 17 bases between. The CDR3 totals 16 residues. The gene calls are TRBV5-1 and TRBJ1-4, with D perhaps matching TRBD1 (5 bases). The sequencing sample was made of peripheral blood. This receptor was identified in a man aged 35-49 years with acute or convalescent COVID-19. CDR3 amino acids: CASSLAAGPLGEKLFF. The CDR3 DNA is TGCGCCAGCAGCTTGGCCGCGGGACCCCTGGGGGAAAAACTGTTTTTT.